The 13 T cell receptor beta chains below were found in one sample sequenced in a study of cytomegalovirus exposure and HLA in healthy donors (dated by TCRdb to the late 2010s). Library preparation employed the immunoSEQ multiplex PCR assay. For the multiplex PCR, a mixture combining 60 forward primers for TCR Vbeta segments and 13 reverse primers for TCR Jbeta segments was used. The table was pulled from immuneACCESS by TCRdb, which kept in-frame rearrangements only. Such tables lose some clones; where checked, under half of the loss comes from unresolved V genes, and the rest has no known cause. The sample table holds some 130,000 clones, of which approximately 80% were seen once. The top ten hold 1.4% to 1.5% of the sample. The sample taken for sequencing was PBMCs. The receptors here all came from a female donor in good health and CMV-seronegative.

This chain connects TRBV19 to TRBJ1-4; tentative D call: TRBD1 (5 bases). The CDR3 is made up of 16 amino acids. With 4 bases removed from V and 2 bases from J, the gap between germline ends came to 14 bases. Germline V gene data show CDR1 as LNHDA and CDR2 as SQIVND (reference sequence). In DNA form, the CDR3 reads TGTGCCAGTAGTAGCCCAACGACAGCTACTAATGAAAAACTGTTTTTT. It codes for CASSSPTTATNEKLFF.

The chain carries TRBV19 and TRBJ2-2, with a possible D match to TRBD1 (6 bases). V shed 4 bases and J shed 0 bases, with 12 bases lying between them. The germline CDR1 and CDR2 sequences are LNHDA and SQIVND (reference sequence). The CDR3 consists of 16 residues. Here the CDR3 DNA reads TGTGCCAGTAGTAGAGACAGGTTTTCGAACACCGGGGAGCTGTTTTTT. It translates to CASSRDRFSNTGELFF.

This clone was recorded once. V and J are TRBV7-8 and TRBJ2-1; D is uncertain. The CDR3 contains 16 residues. The V end lost 2 bases, the J end lost 1 base, and 12 bases lay between the germline ends. CDR1 SGHVS and CDR2 FQNEAQ come from the germline V gene. The CDR3 here is CASSLLRLESYNEQFF. The CDR3 nucleotides are TGTGCCAGCAGCTTATTGCGACTGGAGTCCTACAATGAGCAGTTCTTC.

V is TRBV21-1 and J is TRBJ2-5; TRBD2 was called by the table and not checked on the DNA. TRBV21-1 is a pseudogene segment. The CDR3 contains 19 residues. The CDR3 loop reads CASSLGWKPQAKASETQYF. CDR3 DNA: TGTGCCAGCAGCCTCGGGTGGAAACCTCAAGCAAAAGCTTCAGAGACCCAGTACTTC.

This clone was picked up one time. The V call is TRBV6-4, the J call TRBJ2-2; 11 nucleotides line up with TRBD2. There are 18 residues in the CDR3. Trimming took 3 bases from V and 6 from J; bases not matched to a gene: 12. Germline V gene lookup returns CDR1 MRHNA and CDR2 SNTAGT. The CDR3 loop reads CASSERRVAGGQSGELFF. In DNA, the CDR3 is TGTGCCAGCAGTGAAAGGAGGGTAGCGGGAGGGCAATCCGGGGAGCTGTTTTTT.

The table lists this clone with a count of one. The rearrangement uses TRBV7-2 and TRBJ2-2; TRBD1 matches 11 bases. This CDR3 is 15 amino acids long. V lost 4 bases and J lost 5; bases outside the gene matches: 3. Germline loops: CDR1 SGHTA, CDR2 FQGNSA. This CDR3 is CASSSGTGGTGELFF. The CDR3 nucleotides read TGTGCCAGCAGCTCCGGGACAGGGGGAACCGGGGAGCTGTTTTTT. The full variable domain, its missing parts supplied by reference TRBV7-2 and TRBJ2-2, is GAGVSQSPSNKVTEKGKDVELRCDPISGHTALYWYRQSLGQGLEFLIYFQGNSAPDKSGLPSDRFSAERTGGSVSTLTIQRTQQEDSAVYLCASSSGTGGTGELFFGEGSRLTVL.

The chain combines TRBV6-1 with TRBJ1-1, with D unclear. With 1 base removed from V and 3 bases from J, the gap between germline ends came to 9 bases. The germline gives CDR1 MNHNS, CDR2 SASEGT. The CDR3 sequence is 14 residues long. The CDR3, as DNA: TGTGCCAGCAGTGAAGTTTTAGACTACACTGAAGCTTTCTTT. Translation: CASSEVLDYTEAFF.

The chain joins TRBV6-5 to TRBJ1-2, with a possible D match to TRBD1 (5 bases). There are 14 residues in the CDR3. V was trimmed by 6 bases and J by 8 bases, leaving 19 bases between them. Germline CDR1 is MNHEY and CDR2 is SVGAGI. The CDR3 here is CASSARAGLQGYTF. CDR3 sequence (DNA): TGTGCCAGCAGCGCCCGGGCAGGGCTGCAGGGCTACACCTTC.

The DNA of the CDR3 is TGTGCCAGCAGTTTATCGGGGGGGGCAGATGAGCAGTTCTTC. Translation: CASSLSGGADEQFF. The chain uses TRBV27 and TRBJ2-1, with D possibly being TRBD2 (7 bases). V was cut by 0 bases and J by 8 bases, with 11 bases left in between. Germline CDR1 reads MNHEY; CDR2 reads SMNVEV (reference sequence). This CDR3 is built from 14 residues.

V is TRBV4-3 and J is TRBJ1-2; D is perhaps TRBD1 (5 bases). The CDR3 length is 14 residues. The germline CDR1 and CDR2 sequences are LGHNA and YSLEER. Between the trimmed V and J ends, which lost 1 base and 5 bases, there was a span of 11 bases. DNA of the CDR3: TGCGCCAGCAGCCAAGGACAGAGAGCTTATGGCTACACCTTC. Amino acids: CASSQGQRAYGYTF.

The chain uses TRBV25-1 and TRBJ1-1; TRBD1 matches 8 bases. V gave up 5 bases and J gave up 4 bases; unmatched junction bases: 6. This CDR3 is built from 14 residues. Germline V gene lookup returns CDR1 MGHDK and CDR2 SYGVNS. This chain's CDR3 is CASSLGTGTTEAFF. CDR3 in DNA: TGTGCCAGCAGTCTCGGGACAGGCACCACTGAAGCTTTCTTT.

The rearrangement links TRBV7-2 to TRBJ1-2; D is unresolved. CDR1 and CDR2 from the germline V gene are SGHTA and FQGNSA. Trimming removed 0 bases at V and 3 bases at J, with 17 bases between. The CDR3 length is 17 residues. The CDR3 is CASSLALSSLADYGYTF. CDR3 DNA: TGTGCCAGCAGCTTAGCGCTGAGCTCACTGGCGGACTATGGCTACACCTTC.

This clone was seen only once. This chain uses TRBV29-1 with TRBJ2-7, with D unclear. This CDR3 spans 13 amino acids. V was trimmed by 0 bases and J by 3 bases, leaving 9 bases between them. In germline, CDR1 is SQVTM, CDR2 ANQGSEA. CDR3: CSVEDNGDYEQYF. CDR3 DNA: TGCAGCGTTGAAGATAATGGAGACTACGAGCAGTACTTC.